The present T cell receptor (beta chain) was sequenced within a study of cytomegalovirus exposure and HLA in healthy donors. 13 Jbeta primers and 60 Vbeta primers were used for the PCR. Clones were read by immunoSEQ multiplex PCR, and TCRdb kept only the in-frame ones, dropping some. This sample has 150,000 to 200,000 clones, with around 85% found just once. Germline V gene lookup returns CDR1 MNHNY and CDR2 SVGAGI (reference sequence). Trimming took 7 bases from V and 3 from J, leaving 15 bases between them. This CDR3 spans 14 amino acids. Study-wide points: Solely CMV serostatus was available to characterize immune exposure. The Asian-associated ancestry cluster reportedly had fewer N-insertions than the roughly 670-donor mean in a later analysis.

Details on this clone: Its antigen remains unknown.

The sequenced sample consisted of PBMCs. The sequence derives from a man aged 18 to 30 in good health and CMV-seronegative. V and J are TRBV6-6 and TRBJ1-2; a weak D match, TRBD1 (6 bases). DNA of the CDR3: TGTGCCAGCACCCTATCGACAGGTGACTATGGCTACACCTTC. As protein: CASTLSTGDYGYTF.